The 12 T cell receptor beta chains listed next were all sequenced from one sample in a study of blood T cell repertoires in COVID-19. Repertoires were generated with immunoSEQ multiplex PCR, while TCRdb's copy carries only in-frame clones and drops some. In the table there are roughly 180,000 clones, about 85% of which are singletons. Sequenced: peripheral blood. Receptors originate from a woman aged 30 to 39 with active or convalescent COVID-19.

The chain uses TRBV19 and TRBJ2-5, with no clear D. CDR1 is LNHDA and CDR2 is SQIVND in the germline V gene (reference sequence). The CDR3 spans 12 residues. Trimming cost V 5 bases and J 5 bases, with 9 bases left between them. The CDR3 loop reads CASSLSRETQYF. As DNA, the CDR3 is TGTGCCAGTAGTCTCTCCCGGGAGACCCAGTACTTC.

The gene calls are TRBV12-3 or TRBV12-4 and TRBJ1-5; tentatively, D is TRBD1 (5 bases). This CDR3 has 13 amino acids. Between the trimmed V and J ends, which lost 6 bases and 5 bases, there was a span of 11 bases. CDR3 amino acids: CASSAQVHQPQHF. CDR3 nucleotides: TGTGCCAGCAGCGCACAGGTCCATCAGCCCCAGCATTTT.

This clone has just one count. This CDR3 reads CAIQQAIQETQYF. CDR3 coding DNA: TGTGCCATCCAGCAGGCTATCCAAGAGACCCAGTACTTC. This chain connects TRBV10-3 to TRBJ2-5; D ambiguous. CDR3 length: 13 residues. CDR1 and CDR2 (germline): ENHRY, SYGVKD. Deletions cut 8 bases from V and 1 base from J, with 11 bases between.

The chain carries TRBV6-1 and TRBJ2-1; no clear D. This CDR3 has 16 amino acids. CDR1 is MNHNS and CDR2 is SASEGT in the germline V gene. V was pared by 2 bases and J by 0 bases, with 11 bases between. CDR3 residues: CASSEQSMSSYNEQFF. CDR3 sequence (DNA): TGTGCCAGCAGTGAACAATCCATGAGCTCCTACAATGAGCAGTTCTTC.

The V and J genes are TRBV7-2 and TRBJ1-2; 8 nucleotides agree with TRBD1. Per the germline V gene, CDR1 is SGHTA and CDR2 is FQGNSA. CDR3 length: 14 residues. V lost 2 bases, J lost 6 bases, and 5 bases stayed unmatched. The CDR3 spells CASSLRTGSHGYTF. DNA of the CDR3: TGTGCCAGCAGCTTACGGACAGGGTCACATGGCTACACCTTC.

The V and J genes are TRBV12-3 or TRBV12-4 and TRBJ1-2; no definite D call. The CDR3 spans 12 residues. The germline V and J ends were trimmed by 10 bases and 8 bases, with 17 bases remaining between them. The CDR3 sequence is CATLAFPEGYTF. CDR3 in DNA: TGTGCCACCCTAGCCTTTCCTGAGGGCTACACCTTC.

The chain couples TRBV7-9 to TRBJ2-3; TRBD2 agrees at 9 bases. Germline V gene data show CDR1 as SEHNR and CDR2 as FQNEAQ (reference sequence). The ends lost 8 bases at V and 3 bases at J; junction bases unmatched: 12. CDR3 length: 16 residues. The CDR3: CASGRGLAGYTDTQYF. For the CDR3, the DNA is TGTGCCAGCGGTAGGGGGCTAGCGGGGTATACAGATACGCAGTATTTT.

This rearrangement joins TRBV5-4 to TRBJ1-2; 8 nucleotides match TRBD1. There are 16 residues in the CDR3. CDR1 is SGHNT and CDR2 is YYREEE in the germline V gene (reference sequence). V dropped 1 base and J dropped 7; count of bases not matched to a gene: 12. The CDR3 DNA reads TGTGCCAGCAGCTTGCTGAGGCAGGGGGCGACGTTTGGCTACACCTTC. It encodes CASSLLRQGATFGYTF. The complete variable domain, with remaining parts taken from reference TRBV5-4 and TRBJ1-2, reads ETGVTQSPTHLIKTRGQQVTLRCSSQSGHNTVSWYQQALGQGPQFIFQYYREEENGRGNFPPRFSGLQFPNYSSELNVNALELDDSALYLCASSLLRQGATFGYTFGSGTRLTVV.

V usage is TRBV24-1 and J usage is TRBJ2-6; tentatively, D is TRBD2 (5 bases). Germline V gene data show CDR1 as KGHDR and CDR2 as SFDVKD. Deletions cut 7 bases from V and 2 bases from J, with 11 bases between. The CDR3 totals 15 residues. CDR3 sequence: CATSAPGTGANVLTF. For the CDR3, the DNA is TGTGCCACCAGCGCCCCCGGGACTGGGGCCAACGTCCTGACTTTC.

The J gene is TRBJ2-2, the V gene TRBV5-6; TRBD1 matches at 7 bases. This CDR3 has 15 residues. V lost 2 bases to trimming and J lost 7 bases; unmatched junction nucleotides: 8. The V gene's germline CDR1 is SGHDT and CDR2 YYEEEE. CDR3 coding DNA: TGTGCCAGCAGCTTCGTCCAGGGGGTTGGCGGGGAGCTGTTTTTT. The encoded protein is CASSFVQGVGGELFF.

This chain joins TRBV7-9 and TRBJ1-1; 7 bases match TRBD1. Germline loops: CDR1 SEHNR, CDR2 FQNEAQ (reference sequence). This CDR3 comprises 14 residues. V lost 7 bases to trimming and J lost 0 bases; unmatched junction nucleotides: 5. CDR3 residues: CASNRQGMNTEAFF. The CDR3 DNA follows: TGTGCCAGCAACCGACAGGGCATGAACACTGAAGCTTTCTTT.

The chain links TRBV7-9 to TRBJ1-5; D is unclear. CDR3 length: 12 residues. CDR1 is SEHNR, CDR2 FQNEAQ, per germline (reference sequence). Trimming left V 5 bases short and J 7 bases short, with 9 bases between. The CDR3 region is CASSPGWQPQHF. The CDR3 bases are TGTGCCAGCAGCCCCGGGTGGCAGCCCCAGCATTTT.